A single sample is the source of the 21 T cell receptor beta chains below, sequenced in a study of regulatory T cells in long-lasting Graves disease. Investigators prepared the TCR beta libraries by applying iRepertoire HTBI primers and Arm-PCR of CDR3 regions. TCRdb re-called the multiplex PCR reads with MiXCR, one entry per CDR3 protein. The sample lists around 460,000 distinct CDR3 sequences, roughly a fifth occurring once. Described time point: persistent/refractory GD, antithyroid drugs over 5 years with positive TRAb. The TCR library was made from RNA extracted from PBMCs. Sequences were derived from peripheral blood mononuclear cells (PBMCs), sampled when the disease was refractory, from a patient treated with antithyroid drugs. Every receptor here comes from a female donor with Graves disease.

A remark on this clonotype: This may come from a read error, since a much larger clone is one base off. The chain uses TRBV11-2 and TRBJ2-2, with 7 bases aligning to TRBD2. Germline loops: CDR1 SGHAT, CDR2 FQNNGV. The CDR3 is made up of 14 amino acids. J was trimmed by 7 bases and V by 2 bases; bases with no gene match: 4. The CDR3 DNA sequence: TGTGCCAGCAGCTTATCGGGGGGAGTCGGGGAGCTGTTTTTT. Translated, it gives CASSLSGGVGELFF. The complete variable domain, with remaining parts taken from reference TRBV11-2 and TRBJ2-2, reads EAGVAQSPRYKIIEKRQSVAFWCNPISGHATLYWYQQILGQGPKLLIQFQNNGVVDDSQLPKDRFSAERLKGVDSTLKIQPAKLEDSAVYLCASSLSGGVGELFFGEGSRLTVL.

This clonotype has a count of ten or more. J is TRBJ1-5 and V is TRBV2, with D perhaps TRBD1 (5 bases). The CDR3 extends over 13 amino acids. Germline assignment: CDR1 SNHLY and CDR2 FYNNEI. V lost 7 bases and J lost 3, with 10 bases in between. The CDR3 spells CASMGGLNQPQHF. For the CDR3, the DNA is TGTGCCAGCATGGGGGGACTCAATCAGCCCCAGCATTTT.

The J gene is TRBJ1-5, the V gene TRBV6-1; D might be TRBD1 (5 bases). The CDR3 has 17 residues. V lost 6 bases, J lost 1 base, and 19 bases lay in between. Per germline, CDR1 MNHNS and CDR2 SASEGT. The CDR3: CASRPIQGVHSNQPQHF. CDR3 DNA sequence: TGTGCCAGCAGACCTATTCAGGGCGTACACAGCAATCAGCCCCAGCATTTT.

A few counts support this clonotype. The chain combines TRBV9 with TRBJ1-4; a weak D match, TRBD1 (5 bases). The CDR3 spans 15 residues. In germline, CDR1 is SGDLS, CDR2 YYNGEE. The V end was cut by 0 bases, the J end by 5 bases, with 11 bases between. Here the CDR3 reads CASSVGDHRNEKLFF. CDR3 nucleotides: TGTGCCAGCAGCGTAGGAGATCACAGGAATGAAAAACTGTTTTTT.

This clonotype appeared a few times. This chain joins TRBV10-3 and TRBJ2-5; tentative D call: TRBD2 (6 bases). The V end was cut by 6 bases, the J end by 0 bases, with 8 bases between. The CDR3 runs 13 residues. Germline CDR1 ENHRY, CDR2 SYGVKD. CDR3 region: CAISLADQETQYF. CDR3 in DNA: TGTGCCATCAGCTTAGCGGACCAAGAGACCCAGTACTTC.

This clonotype showed up many times. The CDR3 reads CASKMGGQGQPQHF. In DNA form, the CDR3 reads TGTGCCAGTAAGATGGGAGGGCAAGGTCAGCCCCAGCATTTT. V and J are TRBV6-1 and TRBJ1-5; D ambiguous. Trimming removed 9 bases at V and 6 bases at J, with 18 bases between. This CDR3 region has 14 residues. Germline V lookup: CDR1 MNHNS, CDR2 SASEGT.

Details on this clonotype: A much larger clone lies one base from this, so it may be a read error. The chain employs TRBV6-2 or TRBV6-3 and TRBJ2-5; 12 positions agree with TRBD2. The CDR3 is 14 amino acids. Germline CDR1 is MNHEY and CDR2 is SVGEGT. Written as DNA, the CDR3 is TGTGCCAGCACGACTAGCGGGAGAGGAGAGACCCAGTGCTTC. Its protein is CASTTSGRGETQCF.

Ten or more counts support this clonotype. This chain uses TRBV24-1 with TRBJ1-2, with 9 nucleotides matching TRBD1. The CDR3 has 15 amino acids. V trimming: 3 bases; J trimming: 2 bases; junction bases outside the gene matches: 3. The V gene's germline CDR1 is KGHDR and CDR2 SFDVKD. The CDR3 loop is CATSDAGTGNYGYTF. Here the CDR3 DNA reads TGTGCCACCAGTGATGCCGGGACAGGGAACTATGGCTACACCTTC.

This clonotype showed up many times. This rearrangement joins TRBV12-3 or TRBV12-4 to TRBJ2-2; 7 nucleotides match TRBD2. CDR3 length: 18 amino acids. V lost 7 bases to trimming and J lost 0 bases; unmatched junction nucleotides: 14. In DNA, the CDR3 is TGTGCCAGCACCCAGGGACTACTACCACCCTCGAACACCGGGGAGCTGTTTTTT. The encoded protein is CASTQGLLPPSNTGELFF.

This clonotype was counted many times. The chain couples TRBV28 to TRBJ1-5, with TRBD1 identical over 11 bases. This CDR3 contains 16 residues. V shed 7 bases, J shed 4 bases, and the junction held 9 bases outside the gene matches. The germline V gene has CDR1 MDHEN and CDR2 SYDVKM. CDR3 DNA: TGTGCCAGCATTGATCTCGGGACAGGGGGAAATCAGCCCCAGCATTTT. It translates to CASIDLGTGGNQPQHF.

This clonotype has just one count. A read error may explain this, as a much larger clone is one base away. This chain uses TRBV11-2 with TRBJ2-7, with D perhaps matching TRBD1 (6 bases). CDR3 length: 16 amino acids. CDR1 and CDR2 from the germline V gene are SGHAT and FQNNGV. CDR3 sequence: CASSLRPDRLAYQQYF. CDR3 coding DNA: TGTGCCAGCAGCTTAAGGCCAGACAGGTTGGCCTACCAGCAGTACTTC. Looking up the rest from reference TRBV11-2 and TRBJ2-7 gives the full variable domain: EAGVAQSPRYKIIEKRQSVAFWCNPISGHATLYWYQQILGQGPKLLIQFQNNGVVDDSQLPKDRFSAERLKGVDSTLKIQPAKLEDSAVYLCASSLRPDRLAYQQYFGPGTRLTVT.

This chain links TRBV28 with TRBJ1-1; possible D gene TRBD1, 5 bases. The V and J ends lost 6 bases and 6 bases respectively, with 17 bases between them. CDR1 MDHEN and CDR2 SYDVKM come from the germline V gene. This CDR3 comprises 14 residues. This CDR3 reads CASSPHSLGAEAFF. The CDR3 DNA reads as TGTGCCAGCAGCCCCCACTCCCTGGGGGCTGAAGCTTTCTTT.

This clonotype has a handful of counts. The chain combines TRBV6-1 with TRBJ1-1; D call uncertain. Germline CDR1 MNHNS, CDR2 SASEGT. The CDR3 extends over 14 amino acids. V lost 6 bases and J 1 base, leaving 12 bases between the germline ends. CDR3 loop: CASSPDPRNTEAFF. Here the CDR3 DNA reads TGTGCCAGCAGCCCAGACCCAAGGAACACTGAAGCTTTCTTT.

This clonotype was seen repeatedly, ten times or more. The chain combines TRBV11-2 with TRBJ2-7; perhaps D is TRBD1 or TRBD2 (6 bases each). Between the trimmed V and J ends, which lost 0 bases and 0 bases, there was a span of 18 bases. The CDR3 sequence is 18 residues long. The germline V gene has CDR1 SGHAT and CDR2 FQNNGV. As DNA, the CDR3 is TGTGCCAGCAGCTTAGACCGAGTTGGGGGGCGCAGCTCCTACGAGCAGTACTTC. This encodes CASSLDRVGGRSSYEQYF.

This clonotype has at least ten counts. The J gene is TRBJ2-7, the V gene TRBV7-8; TRBD2 might be the D (5 bases). With 5 bases removed from V and 1 base from J, the gap between germline ends came to 15 bases. CDR1 is SGHVS and CDR2 is FQNEAQ in the germline V gene. The CDR3 sequence is 15 residues long. The CDR3 region is CASSPRVAPSYEQYF. As DNA, the CDR3 is TGTGCCAGCAGCCCCCGGGTAGCGCCTTCCTACGAGCAGTACTTC.

This clonotype was observed a handful of times. CDR3 region: CASSMPRTGFKETQYF. DNA for the CDR3: TGTGCCAGTAGTATGCCCCGGACAGGGTTTAAAGAGACCCAGTACTTC. J is TRBJ2-5 and V is TRBV19; TRBD1 agrees at 8 bases. V lost 3 bases to trimming and J lost 3 bases; unmatched junction nucleotides: 9. CDR1 is LNHDA, CDR2 SQIVND, per germline (reference sequence). This CDR3 is 16 amino acids long. Filled out from reference TRBV19 and TRBJ2-5, the complete variable domain reads DGGITQSPKYLFRKEGQNVTLSCEQNLNHDAMYWYRQDPGQGLRLIYYSQIVNDFQKGDIAEGYSVSREKKESFPLTVTSAQKNPTAFYLCASSMPRTGFKETQYFGPGTRLLVL.

This clonotype appeared many times. The rearrangement uses TRBV12-3 or TRBV12-4 and TRBJ2-1; a possible D gene is TRBD2 (5 bases). This CDR3 has 15 amino acids. V dropped 5 bases and J dropped 6 bases, with 17 bases sitting between them. The CDR3 spells CASSPRTGIRNEQFF. The CDR3 DNA is TGTGCCAGCAGTCCTCGGACTGGGATACGCAATGAGCAGTTCTTC.

Remarks on this clonotype: A much larger clonotype is one base distant, so this may be a read error. The gene calls are TRBV4-1 and TRBJ2-5; a possible D gene is TRBD1 (6 bases). V lost 3 bases and J 4 bases, leaving 12 bases between the germline ends. Germline V gene lookup returns CDR1 MGHRA and CDR2 YSYEKL. This CDR3 has 14 amino acids. The CDR3 DNA sequence: TGCGCCAGCAGCCATACGGACAGAGTAGAGACCCAGTACTTC. Translated, it gives CASSHTDRVETQYF.

The V call is TRBV7-3, the J call TRBJ2-6, with 9 positions matching TRBD2. This CDR3 is 17 amino acids long. Germline CDR1 reads SGHTA; CDR2 reads FQGTGA. The junction had 7 bases not matched to a gene; V was cut back by 5 bases and J by 2 bases. In DNA form, the CDR3 reads TGTGCCAGCAGCCCCTTTAGCGGGAGCGCTGGGGCCAACGTCCTGACTTTC. Protein sequence: CASSPFSGSAGANVLTF.

About this clonotype: One junction end disagrees with the germline gene, perhaps due to a read error. V and J are TRBV5-5 and TRBJ2-7; D is ambiguous. The germline gives CDR1 SGHKS, CDR2 YYEKEE (reference sequence). CDR3 size: 13 residues. CDR3 sequence: CASSLDREDEQHF. DNA of the CDR3: TGTGCCAGCAGCTTAGATAGAGAGGACGAGCAGCACTTC.

On this clonotype itself: A much more abundant neighbour one base away suggests this may be a read error. This chain links TRBV24-1 with TRBJ2-5, with D maybe TRBD1 (5 bases). V lost 5 bases, J lost 3 bases, and 15 bases lay in between. Germline values: CDR1 KGHDR, CDR2 SFDVKD. The length of the CDR3 is 15 residues. The CDR3 bases are TGTGCCACCAGTGGTCATGCAGGGCAGGAAGAGACCCAGTACTTC. It yields the protein CATSGHAGQEETQYF.